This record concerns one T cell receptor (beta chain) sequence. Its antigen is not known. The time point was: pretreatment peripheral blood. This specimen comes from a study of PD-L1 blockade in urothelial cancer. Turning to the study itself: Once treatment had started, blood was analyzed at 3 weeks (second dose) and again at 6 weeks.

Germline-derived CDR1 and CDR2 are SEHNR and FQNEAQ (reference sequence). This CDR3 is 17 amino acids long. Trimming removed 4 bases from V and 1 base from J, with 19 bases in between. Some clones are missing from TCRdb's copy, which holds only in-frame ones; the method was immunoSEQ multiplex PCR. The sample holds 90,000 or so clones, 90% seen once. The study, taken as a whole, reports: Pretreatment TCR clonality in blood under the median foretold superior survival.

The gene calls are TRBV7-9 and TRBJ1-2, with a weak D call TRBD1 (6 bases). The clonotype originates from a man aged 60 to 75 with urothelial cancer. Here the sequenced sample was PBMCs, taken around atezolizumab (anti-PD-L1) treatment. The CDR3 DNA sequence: TGTGCCAGCAGCTCCTTAGCAGGCAGGGGATATAACTATGGCTACACCTTC. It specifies CASSSLAGRGYNYGYTF.